These 26 T cell receptor beta chains share one sample of origin, sequenced in a study of blood T cell repertoires in COVID-19. Produced via immunoSEQ multiplex PCR; TCRdb's table is partial and in-frame only. Among about 250,000 clones, nearly 90% were seen once, and the ten largest hold approximately 3.3%. Sequences were obtained from peripheral blood. These TCRs come from a man younger than 35 with active or convalescent COVID-19.

V gene TRBV7-3 combines with J gene TRBJ2-2, with 7 bases aligning to TRBD2. Germline CDR1 and CDR2: SGHTA and FQGTGA. The J segment lost 5 bases and the V segment lost 5 bases, leaving 17 bases of the junction unmatched. The CDR3 covers 18 residues. CDR3 sequence (DNA): TGTGCCAGCAGCCCCATCCTACAGAGCGGGGAAGGGACCGGGGAGCTGTTTTTT. It specifies CASSPILQSGEGTGELFF.

This clone was observed a few times. This chain's CDR3 is CASSESVAGHRYGYTF. The CDR3 bases are TGTGCCAGCAGTGAATCTGTGGCAGGGCATCGGTATGGCTACACCTTC. The rearrangement uses TRBV2 and TRBJ1-2, with TRBD1 as a possible D gene (5 bases). The CDR3 runs 16 residues. CDR1 is SNHLY, CDR2 FYNNEI, per germline. V was shortened by 2 bases and J by 5 bases, with 18 bases between the two germline ends.

J is TRBJ2-2 and V is TRBV19, with D possibly being TRBD1 (6 bases). CDR3 length: 17 amino acids. V was pared by 5 bases and J by 0 bases, with 16 bases between. Germline values: CDR1 LNHDA, CDR2 SQIVND (reference sequence). The CDR3 here is CASSLNQGIANTGELFF. The DNA for the CDR3 is TGTGCCAGTAGTCTCAACCAGGGGATCGCGAACACCGGGGAGCTGTTTTTT.

J is TRBJ2-3 and V is TRBV7-2; maybe TRBD1 (6 bases). The CDR3 consists of 16 residues. Trimming took 5 bases from V and 0 from J, leaving 15 bases between them. Germline-derived CDR1 and CDR2 are SGHTA and FQGNSA. CDR3 bases: TGTGCCAGCAGCCTATGGGGGCTAGCCAGCACAGATACGCAGTATTTT. Protein product: CASSLWGLASTDTQYF. The whole variable domain, remainder taken from reference TRBV7-2 and TRBJ2-3, is GAGVSQSPSNKVTEKGKDVELRCDPISGHTALYWYRQSLGQGLEFLIYFQGNSAPDKSGLPSDRFSAERTGGSVSTLTIQRTQQEDSAVYLCASSLWGLASTDTQYFGPGTRLTVL.

CDR3 sequence reads: CASSETGYGYTF. The CDR3 DNA reads as TGCGCCAGCAGCGAGACAGGGTATGGCTACACCTTC. The V call is TRBV5-1, the J call TRBJ1-2; 7 bases line up with TRBD1. The junction had 2 bases not matched to a gene; V was cut back by 4 bases and J by 5 bases. The germline CDR1 and CDR2 sequences are SGHRS and YFSETQ. This CDR3 contains 12 residues. Using reference TRBV5-1 and TRBJ1-2 for the parts outside the CDR3, the full variable domain is KAGVTQTPRYLIKTRGQQVTLSCSPISGHRSVSWYQQTPGQGLQFLFEYFSETQRNKGNFPGRFSGRQFSNSRSEMNVSTLELGDSALYLCASSETGYGYTFGSGTRLTVV.

The chain is built from TRBV7-8 and TRBJ2-3; maybe TRBD2 (6 bases). The V gene's germline CDR1 is SGHVS and CDR2 FQNEAQ. The CDR3 totals 13 residues. Trimming cost V 5 bases and J 5 bases, with 11 bases left between them. CDR3 sequence: CASSTAGRDTQYF. In nucleotides, the CDR3 is TGTGCCAGCAGCACCGCGGGGCGAGATACGCAGTATTTT.

This chain connects TRBV18 to TRBJ1-5; 8 bases line up with TRBD1. The CDR3 has 19 amino acids. Per germline, CDR1 KGHSH and CDR2 LQKENI. The J segment lost 8 bases and the V segment lost 5 bases, leaving 23 bases of the junction unmatched. The CDR3 DNA sequence: TGTGCCAGCTCATCATTACCTACCACCGGGACAGGAGTTAAGGAGCCCCAGCATTTT. It encodes CASSSLPTTGTGVKEPQHF.

This clone was seen a single time. This chain uses TRBV7-2 with TRBJ1-3; D not certain. The CDR3 length is 16 residues. V was pared by 2 bases and J by 0 bases, with 11 bases between. Germline CDR1 reads SGHTA; CDR2 reads FQGNSA. The CDR3 sequence is CASSLTGIGSGNTIYF. The CDR3 DNA follows: TGTGCCAGCAGCTTAACGGGGATAGGCTCTGGAAACACCATATATTTT. Using reference TRBV7-2 and TRBJ1-3 for the parts outside the CDR3, the full variable domain is GAGVSQSPSNKVTEKGKDVELRCDPISGHTALYWYRQSLGQGLEFLIYFQGNSAPDKSGLPSDRFSAERTGGSVSTLTIQRTQQEDSAVYLCASSLTGIGSGNTIYFGEGSWLTVV.

This chain links TRBV19 with TRBJ2-1, with TRBD1 as a possible D gene (5 bases). V was clipped by 1 base and J by 6 bases, with 13 bases between them. The CDR3 consists of 15 residues. Germline-derived CDR1 and CDR2 are LNHDA and SQIVND (reference sequence). The CDR3 DNA reads as TGTGCCAGTAGTATAGGTAGGACAAAACTCAATGAGCAGTTCTTC. Its translation: CASSIGRTKLNEQFF.

J is TRBJ1-1 and V is TRBV4-3, with TRBD1 as a possible D gene (5 bases). Germline CDR1 reads LGHNA; CDR2 reads YSLEER. Trimming shortened V by 3 bases and J by 6 bases, and 14 bases separated the two germline ends. The CDR3 totals 14 residues. The CDR3 nucleotides are TGCGCCAGCAGCCAGTCTTTCTTGGGGCCTGAAGCTTTCTTT. Translation: CASSQSFLGPEAFF.

The chain couples TRBV6-1 to TRBJ1-1; D unclear. Germline V lookup: CDR1 MNHNS, CDR2 SASEGT. V lost 1 base and J 11 bases, leaving 8 bases between the germline ends. CDR3 length equals 11 residues. The CDR3 loop reads CASSEVYQAFF. The CDR3 coding sequence is TGTGCCAGCAGTGAAGTGTACCAGGCTTTCTTT.

The chain joins TRBV30 to TRBJ1-1; 7 nucleotides line up with TRBD1. After removal of 4 bases from V and 4 bases from J, the junction contained 6 bases not matched to a gene. From germline, CDR1 is GTSNPN and CDR2 SVGIG (reference sequence). The CDR3 is made up of 13 amino acids. The CDR3 spells CAWTMTGITEAFF. CDR3 DNA: TGTGCCTGGACCATGACAGGGATCACTGAAGCTTTCTTT.

This rearrangement joins TRBV13 to TRBJ2-3; TRBD2 is a possible D gene (5 bases). Deletions cut 2 bases from V and 5 bases from J, with 17 bases between. The CDR3 extends over 16 amino acids. Germline values: CDR1 PRHDT, CDR2 FYEKMQ (reference sequence). CDR3 amino acids: CASSLQSSWVEDTQYF. The DNA for the CDR3 is TGTGCCAGCAGCTTACAATCTAGCTGGGTGGAAGATACGCAGTATTTT.

This clone was seen a single time. This chain connects TRBV18 to TRBJ2-1, with 7 bases fitting TRBD1. Looked up from germline, CDR1 is KGHSH and CDR2 is LQKENI. The CDR3 is 14 residues long. V shed 5 bases, J shed 5 bases, and the junction held 6 bases outside the gene matches. CDR3 nucleotide sequence: TGTGCCAGCTCAGGGGGAACAGGGGACAATGAGCAGTTCTTC. Translated, it gives CASSGGTGDNEQFF. The full variable domain, rest sourced from reference TRBV18 and TRBJ2-1, is NAGVMQNPRHLVRRRGQEARLRCSPMKGHSHVYWYRQLPEEGLKFMVYLQKENIIDESGMPKERFSAEFPKEGPSILRIQQVVRGDSAAYFCASSGGTGDNEQFFGPGTRLTVL.

This chain uses TRBV24-1 with TRBJ2-3; 12 bases line up with TRBD2. CDR3 length: 16 residues. In germline, CDR1 is KGHDR, CDR2 SFDVKD. V dropped 4 bases and J dropped 6; count of bases not matched to a gene: 7. The CDR3 region has the DNA TGTGCCACCAGTGACCCGGGACTAGCGGGCAGGGATACGCAGTATTTT. It yields the protein CATSDPGLAGRDTQYF.

V is TRBV10-2 and J is TRBJ1-3; no reliable D call. Germline V gene lookup returns CDR1 WSHSY and CDR2 SAAADI. Trimming left V 7 bases short and J 0 bases short, with 10 bases between. The CDR3 is 14 residues long. The CDR3 coding sequence is TGCGCCAGCACGAGGGTGACCTCTGGAAACACCATATATTTT. Translating it yields CASTRVTSGNTIYF.

In nucleotides, the CDR3 is TGTGCCAGCAGGAGGGACAGGAATAGCAATCAGCCCCAGCATTTT. This sequence encodes CASRRDRNSNQPQHF. The gene calls are TRBV6-5 and TRBJ1-5, with 8 bases aligning to TRBD1. The V and J ends lost 6 bases and 0 bases, in that order; junction bases with no gene match: 4. The CDR3 sequence is 15 residues long. The germline V gene has CDR1 MNHEY and CDR2 SVGAGI.

This chain links TRBV6-5 with TRBJ2-4, with a tentative D call TRBD1 (5 bases). The germline V gene encodes CDR1 MNHEY and CDR2 SVGAGI. The CDR3 has 13 residues. V was cut by 2 bases and J by 9 bases, with 11 bases left in between. The CDR3 DNA follows: TGTGCCAGCAGTTACGAGAGAAGGGGCATTCAGTACTTC. Translated: CASSYERRGIQYF.

This chain links TRBV11-3 with TRBJ2-3, with D possibly TRBD1 on 5 matching bases. The CDR3 has 15 residues. V dropped 1 base and J dropped 0 bases, with 8 bases sitting between them. Germline values: CDR1 SGHNT, CDR2 YENEEA. The CDR3: CASSLGGSSTDTQYF. CDR3 nucleotide sequence: TGTGCCAGCAGCTTAGGGGGCAGTAGCACAGATACGCAGTATTTT.

This clone is a singleton in its sample. The chain joins TRBV18 to TRBJ1-6; 8 positions agree with TRBD1. J lost 5 bases, V lost 1 base, and 1 base had no gene match. Germline values: CDR1 KGHSH, CDR2 LQKENI. This CDR3 is 15 amino acids long. The CDR3 nucleotides read TGTGCCAGCTCACCACAGGACAGGGATAATTCACCCCTCCACTTT. It codes for CASSPQDRDNSPLHF.

This clone was seen a single time. DNA of the CDR3: TGTGCCAGCAACCCGGGACAGGGGTTATTGCTGGGGCATGGCTACACCTTC. Its protein product is CASNPGQGLLLGHGYTF. The chain employs TRBV6-2 or TRBV6-3 and TRBJ1-2; TRBD1 matches at 10 bases. V lost 7 bases to trimming and J lost 6 bases; unmatched junction nucleotides: 17. CDR3 size: 17 residues. Germline CDR1 MNHEY, CDR2 SVGEGT.

The chain uses TRBV5-1 and TRBJ2-5; D may be TRBD2 (5 bases). This CDR3 region has 15 residues. Germline V CDR1 and CDR2: SGHRS, YFSETQ. The V end lost 0 bases, the J end lost 4 bases, and 13 bases lay between the germline ends. CDR3 loop: CASSLAGTSRETQYF. The DNA for the CDR3 is TGCGCCAGCAGCTTGGCTGGTACTAGTCGAGAGACCCAGTACTTC.

V and J are TRBV28 and TRBJ2-5; D may be TRBD2 (5 bases). This CDR3 has 14 amino acids. Germline values: CDR1 MDHEN, CDR2 SYDVKM. V was trimmed by 4 bases and J by 2 bases, leaving 11 bases between them. The CDR3 coding sequence is TGTGCCAGCAGTTGGTCGCGGGTTCAAGAGACCCAGTACTTC. Translated: CASSWSRVQETQYF.

The chain has TRBV7-3 and TRBJ2-1, with D perhaps matching TRBD2 (6 bases). This CDR3 region has 15 residues. Trimming stripped 5 bases from V and 6 bases from J, with 17 bases between. Germline CDR1 is SGHTA and CDR2 is FQGTGA. The CDR3 spells CASSQPGANVNEQFF. CDR3 DNA: TGTGCCAGCAGCCAGCCGGGAGCCAACGTCAATGAGCAGTTCTTC.

V gene TRBV18 combines with J gene TRBJ2-5; 11 bases align to TRBD1. The germline CDR1 and CDR2 sequences are KGHSH and LQKENI. The CDR3 totals 15 residues. After removal of 3 bases from V and 5 bases from J, the junction contained 5 bases not matched to a gene. CDR3 sequence reads: CASSPPDRGRETQYF. The CDR3, as DNA: TGTGCCAGCTCACCGCCGGACAGGGGGCGCGAGACCCAGTACTTC. The variable domain in full, completed from reference TRBV18 and TRBJ2-5, reads NAGVMQNPRHLVRRRGQEARLRCSPMKGHSHVYWYRQLPEEGLKFMVYLQKENIIDESGMPKERFSAEFPKEGPSILRIQQVVRGDSAAYFCASSPPDRGRETQYFGPGTRLLVL.

This rearrangement joins TRBV19 to TRBJ1-2, with TRBD1 matching 7 bases. The CDR3 consists of 14 residues. V gave up 6 bases and J gave up 2 bases; unmatched junction bases: 6. CDR1 is LNHDA and CDR2 is SQIVND in the germline V gene (reference sequence). The CDR3 sequence is CASRPGTVNYGYTF. The CDR3 DNA follows: TGTGCCAGTAGGCCCGGGACAGTAAACTATGGCTACACCTTC. Variable domain in full (rest from reference TRBV19 and TRBJ1-2): DGGITQSPKYLFRKEGQNVTLSCEQNLNHDAMYWYRQDPGQGLRLIYYSQIVNDFQKGDIAEGYSVSREKKESFPLTVTSAQKNPTAFYLCASRPGTVNYGYTFGSGTRLTVV.